This T cell receptor (beta chain) emerged from a study of spatial heterogeneity in lung cancer. Study context: Unique TCR and UMI combinations averaged more than ten appearances each in raw reads.

Noted time point: sample taken at primary tumor resection. Untreated early-stage non-small cell lung cancer patients, over 55 in total, were the donors. Whole RNA obtained from tumor, nontumor lung or frozen PBMC underwent sequencing without sorting. After removal of 4 bases from V and 3 bases from J, the junction contained 4 bases not matched to a gene. CDR1 and CDR2 from the germline V gene are PRHDT and FYEKMQ (reference sequence). The CDR3 is 14 residues long. By sample share, this clonotype is medium-sized. The antigen is undetermined. This beta chain lies outside the target of a library built for alpha chains; its clone size means little. Study findings and constraints: Tumors with more nonsynonymous mutations had more expanded intratumoral alpha and beta TCRs.

A distinct unique molecular identifier was carried by each TCR cDNA molecule. TCRdb processed the 5' RACE reads anew with MiXCR; each CDR3 protein has one entry. The sample lists 9,500 to 13,000 distinct CDR3 sequences; around 12% were seen once. The sample here was lung tumor tissue, taken at surgery. The chain employs TRBV13 and TRBJ2-7, with 9 nucleotides matching TRBD2. The sequence was collected from a male donor with early-stage non-small cell lung cancer. CDR3 amino acids: CASSWGTSSYEQYF. As DNA, the CDR3 is TGTGCCAGCAGCTGGGGGACTAGCAGCTACGAGCAGTACTTC.